Reported below is one TCR beta chain. The V gene end was trimmed by 2 bases and the J gene end by 9 bases; junction bases not matched to a gene: 15. The CDR3 length is 17 residues. Germline V gene lookup returns CDR1 MGHRA and CDR2 YSYEKL. This sample was included in a study of blood T cell repertoires in COVID-19. Across the whole study: The samples span acute and convalescent COVID-19 from the United States, Italy and Spain.

The repertoire was sequenced with immunoSEQ multiplex PCR; TCRdb's copy has only in-frame clones and lacks some. Counted here are roughly 400,000 clones, roughly nine tenths occurring once; the ten biggest clones make up more than 0.85%. Participants spanned ages about 18 to 90 years and resided in fewer than 30 US areas. The sample comprised PBMCs or T cells enriched from blood (not recorded which). The chain links TRBV4-1 to TRBJ2-1; 8 positions agree with TRBD1. The clonotype was recovered from a middle-aged woman who had been exposed to COVID-19. Written as DNA, the CDR3 is TGCGCCAGCAGCCAAAACTCCGGGACAGGACTGTCCGGTGAGCAGTTCTTC. The encoded protein is CASSQNSGTGLSGEQFF.